The source of this T cell receptor (beta chain) is a study of lymphopenia after photon versus proton radiotherapy. This table comes from immunoSEQ multiplex PCR, and its TCRdb copy is limited to in-frame clones, with some not included. The sample contains about 40,000 clones, under 90% of which appear only once. Findings and caveats of the study: Photon-treated patients lost naive T cells and TCR diversity; proton-treated stayed stable.

V lost 3 bases to trimming and J lost 2 bases, with 23 bases between them. CDR1 and CDR2 (germline): SGHNT, YYREEE (reference sequence). This CDR3 spans 18 amino acids. Regarding this clone: Its antigen is not identified.

The receptor comes from a man between 45 and 60 years old with gastric cancer. Specimen: peripheral blood, collected from a patient treated with photon-based radiotherapy. The chain has TRBV5-4 and TRBJ2-5, with a possible D match to TRBD1 (6 bases). This CDR3 reads CASSWRPTRTVKQETQYF. CDR3 DNA sequence: TGTGCCAGCAGCTGGAGACCGACAAGGACAGTGAAGCAAGAGACCCAGTACTTC. Based on the CDR3 plus reference TRBV5-4 and TRBJ2-5, the full variable domain is ETGVTQSPTHLIKTRGQQVTLRCSSQSGHNTVSWYQQALGQGPQFIFQYYREEENGRGNFPPRFSGLQFPNYSSELNVNALELDDSALYLCASSWRPTRTVKQETQYFGPGTRLLVL.